The rows below give T cell receptor beta chains drawn from one sample of a study of spatial heterogeneity in lung cancer. From the 5' RACE reads, TCRdb called clonotypes with MiXCR, one entry per CDR3 protein. Among 45,000 to 55,000 distinct CDR3 sequences listed, 5.3% were seen once. The material was PBMCs, obtained at surgery. These receptors were collected from a male donor with early-stage non-small cell lung cancer. The conserved cysteine and the conserved F or W are not part of the CDR3 here.

cdr3_aa cdr3_length v_call
ASSFRASHEQF 11 TRBV7-2
ASSEYSGTGGQAEQY 15 TRBV25-1
ASSLKADTEAF 11 TRBV12-3/TRBV12-4
ASSPAGVSTDTQY 13 TRBV19
SASTSTNTGELF 12 TRBV29-1
ASSQEGSSPLH 11 TRBV3-1
ASSYSWESTEAF 12 TRBV6-5
ASSAYGREQF 10 TRBV19
ASGSGRAWYEQY 12 TRBV13
VTKTSGQAPYEQY 13 TRBV6-5
ASSVQGAYNEQF 12 TRBV6-1
ASSPLGVGNEKLF 13 TRBV27
ASSLGLGDRAGYT 13 TRBV7-2
ASRASQTGVLRQY 13 TRBV2
ASSWSSGSSVGELF 14 TRBV27
ASSPRGTSLHNEQF 14 TRBV7-3
ASSPSIPTGYGTGELF 16 TRBV11-2
ASSLGQLVNEKLF 13 TRBV5-1
ASSLDGRSYTDTQY 14 TRBV5-1
ATIWDRGPGSYEQY 14 TRBV24-1
ASSLAGGQAGTEAF 14 TRBV5-1
AWSQREDTDTQY 12 TRBV30
ASRQTGGQTYNEQF 14 TRBV7-9
SAPKGLANEQY 11 TRBV20-1
ASRQTGTVNLYGYT 14 TRBV6-1
ASSLAGGNIQY 11 TRBV28
ASSLDSTGELF 11 TRBV5-1
ASSLQGAVTDTQY 13 TRBV7-2
AGSQLSGDSYNEQF 14 TRBV23-1
ASSSPMDQPQH 11 TRBV19
ASSQDLGQGASSYGYT 16 TRBV4-3
ASSPGLARYEQY 12 TRBV7-8
ASSYPGTSGRSLADTQY 17 TRBV6-6
ASSVTGVDTQY 11 TRBV25-1
ASSPPQGAQETQY 13 TRBV18
ASSPFSGEITDTQY 14 TRBV18
ANSLTGYDEQF 11 TRBV28
ASSLSTSGSYNEQF 14 TRBV11-2
ASSKGPYPSGANVLT 15 TRBV19
ASSVEASGIPGELF 14 TRBV9
SARDPWGNSDTQY 13 TRBV20-1